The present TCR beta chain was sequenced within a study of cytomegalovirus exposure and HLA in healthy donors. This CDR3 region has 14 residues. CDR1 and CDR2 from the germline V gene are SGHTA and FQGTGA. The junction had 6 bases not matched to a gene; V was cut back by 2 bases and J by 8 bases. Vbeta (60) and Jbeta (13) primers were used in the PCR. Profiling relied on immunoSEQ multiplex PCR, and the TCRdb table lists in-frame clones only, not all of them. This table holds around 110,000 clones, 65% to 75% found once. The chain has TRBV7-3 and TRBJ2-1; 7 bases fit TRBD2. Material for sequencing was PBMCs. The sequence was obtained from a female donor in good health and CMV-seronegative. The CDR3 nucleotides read TGTGCCAGCAGCTTAGTTGGGACTAAAGATGAGCAGTTCTTC. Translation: CASSLVGTKDEQFF.